This TCR beta chain was captured in a study of blood T cell repertoires in COVID-19. This clone was counted once. Profiling relied on immunoSEQ multiplex PCR, and the TCRdb table lists in-frame clones only, not all of them. The data show roughly 250,000 clones, about 88% seen once. The receptor comes from a man in his 60s who had recovered from COVID-19. Material for sequencing was peripheral blood.

CDR3 protein: CASSPFRVWDTGELFF. The CDR3 nucleotides read TGTGCCAGCAGCCCTTTCAGGGTTTGGGACACCGGGGAGCTGTTTTTT. The chain employs TRBV3-1 (or the pseudogene TRBV3-2) and TRBJ2-2; TRBD1 might be the D (5 bases). The V gene's germline CDR1 is LGHDT and CDR2 YNNKEL (reference sequence). The CDR3 covers 16 residues. With 4 bases removed from V and 3 bases from J, the gap between germline ends came to 15 bases.